This T cell receptor beta chain was captured by sequencing in a study of Graves' ophthalmopathy and Graves' hyperthyroidism (dated by TCRdb to between 2018 and 2020). With respect to the entire study: Peripheral blood samples were taken at the time of initial diagnosis, before any treatment was given. The study used TCR beta repertoire signatures to distinguish Graves' ophthalmopathy from Graves' hyperthyroidism and to predict progression to ophthalmopathy. In total, 135 blood samples were TCR-sequenced: approximately 40 ophthalmopathy, some 75 hyperthyroidism and roughly 17 hyperthyroidism-to-ophthalmopathy patients. A discovery set of 90 to 100 patients (43 ophthalmopathy, some 58 stable hyperthyroidism) was enrolled to explore V-J signatures distinguishing ophthalmopathy from hyperthyroidism. An independent validation cohort was composed of 18 hyperthyroidism patients and around 16 patients who later progressed from hyperthyroidism to ophthalmopathy. In roughly six hyperthyroidism patients, the T-cell repertoires found in thyroid tissue were compared with those found in blood. After sampling, hyperthyroidism patients received methimazole starting at 30 mg daily, and ophthalmopathy patients received high-dose intravenous methylprednisolone. For training and testing, the 100 or so patients in the discovery cohort were randomly divided in a 7:3 ratio. Broad study findings and their caveats: In validation, the model predicted ophthalmopathy progression with about 71% sensitivity and roughly 72% specificity; 12 predicted patients were CT-confirmed with GO in a median of approximately 6.5 months. In cross-validation, the 13-signature model distinguished ophthalmopathy from stable hyperthyroidism with 87.88% sensitivity and about 81% specificity, while in the test set the corresponding values were around 79% and 71%. No statistical method was used to predetermine the sample size, and group allocation was not hidden from the investigators. Most of the expanded thyroid clonotypes with a frequency above 0.001 were also detected in blood, and it was suggested that the thyroid immune response may be reflected by blood repertoires.

Including cysteine and phenylalanine, the CDR3 has 18 amino acids. The retained sequence is limited to the CDR3, 54 bases, with the frame set at the first base. Clipping removes 6 bases from V and 0 bases from J, with 9 as the unmatched junction base count. For CDR1 and CDR2, the germline V gene lists MNHNS and SASEGT. TCR beta CDR3 regions were amplified from RNA transcripts for repertoire sequencing. The first round of RT-PCR was done with HTBI primers and the Qiagen OneStep RT-PCR kit, and was followed by a second round of multiplex PCR, then size selection and purification. Libraries were sequenced paired-end with 100 bp reads on an Illumina HiSeq2000. Turning to the authors' computational methods: SOAPnuke was used to process the reads, throwing out any read that had adapters, had uncalled bases, had a mean Phred below 15, or lacked an exact constant-primer or identifier match. COPE v1.2.5 was used to merge the high-quality paired reads. Each unique nucleotide sequence was defined as a clonotype, and clonotypes were aligned to IMGT TRB V, D and J references with MiTCR v1.1. Analysis was restricted to V-J combinations with a frequency above 0.0001, which covered 98% to 99.2% of repertoires. For each V-J combination, a TCR clonal expansion and chaos score was defined as the ratio of F50 clonal expansion to chaos observed in the TCRdist matrix. Welch's t-statistics and random forest were used to reduce features to some 13 V-J combinations, which were fed into a naive Bayes classifier. The Morisita-Horn index was used to measure how similar the thyroid and blood repertoires were. TCRdb took the public reads, trimmed them with fastp at Q25, ran MiXCR for clone calling and kept in-frame beta chains. Each record represents a unique CDR3 protein, reported with the most common genes and DNA among its rows. The authors' filters were not applied to this entry. For this sample the table gives just over 600,000 distinct CDR3 sequences, of which roughly 20% were detected only once. Around 6.9% of the sample rests with the top ten.

Hyperthyroidism was considered stable if no progression to ophthalmopathy occurred within 18 months of follow-up. Patients with hyperthyroidism were aged 18 to 65 years, had been newly diagnosed, and had a disease duration of less than 2 months. Patients with other autoimmune diseases, uncontrolled infections, pregnancy or lactation were excluded. Clinical symptoms, serum thyroxine, TRAb, thyroid ultrasound and orbital computed tomography were used for diagnosis. PBMCs were isolated from approximately 10 ml of fresh peripheral blood by Ficoll-Paque density gradient centrifugation. Total RNA was extracted using Trizol reagent, and RNA quality was checked on an Agilent 2100 Bioanalyzer. Ten or more counts support this clonotype. Its antigen has not been determined. No qualities accompany the bases; no much larger clone lies one base away.

The rearranged chain carries TRBV6-1 and TRBJ1-6; 9 bases in the middle match TRBD1. Sequencing was performed on peripheral blood. The TCR sequence derives from a woman aged 18-35 years with stable Graves' hyperthyroidism. Some clones in this sample may be carry-over from other donors' samples. Donor details come from another sample of the same person, matched by shared clones. The CDR3 loop reads CASRNGQGPSSYNSPLHF. The nucleotides are TGTGCCAGCAGAAACGGACAGGGGCCAAGCTCCTATAATTCACCCCTCCACTTT.